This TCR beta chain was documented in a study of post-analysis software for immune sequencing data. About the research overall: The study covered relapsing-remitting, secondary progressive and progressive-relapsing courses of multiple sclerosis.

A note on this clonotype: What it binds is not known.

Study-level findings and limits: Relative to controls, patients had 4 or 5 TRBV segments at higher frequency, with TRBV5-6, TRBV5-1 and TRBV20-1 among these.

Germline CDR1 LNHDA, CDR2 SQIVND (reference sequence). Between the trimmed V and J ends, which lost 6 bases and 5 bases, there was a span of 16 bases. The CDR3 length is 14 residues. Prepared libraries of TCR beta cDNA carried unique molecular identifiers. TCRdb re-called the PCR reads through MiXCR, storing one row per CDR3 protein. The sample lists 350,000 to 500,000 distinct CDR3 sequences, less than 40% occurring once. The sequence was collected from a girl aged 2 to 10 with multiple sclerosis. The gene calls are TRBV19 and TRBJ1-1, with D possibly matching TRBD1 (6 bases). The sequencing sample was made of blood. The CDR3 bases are TGTGCCAGTAGGATCTCAGGGGTAGTAACTGAAGCTTTCTTT. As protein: CASRISGVVTEAFF.